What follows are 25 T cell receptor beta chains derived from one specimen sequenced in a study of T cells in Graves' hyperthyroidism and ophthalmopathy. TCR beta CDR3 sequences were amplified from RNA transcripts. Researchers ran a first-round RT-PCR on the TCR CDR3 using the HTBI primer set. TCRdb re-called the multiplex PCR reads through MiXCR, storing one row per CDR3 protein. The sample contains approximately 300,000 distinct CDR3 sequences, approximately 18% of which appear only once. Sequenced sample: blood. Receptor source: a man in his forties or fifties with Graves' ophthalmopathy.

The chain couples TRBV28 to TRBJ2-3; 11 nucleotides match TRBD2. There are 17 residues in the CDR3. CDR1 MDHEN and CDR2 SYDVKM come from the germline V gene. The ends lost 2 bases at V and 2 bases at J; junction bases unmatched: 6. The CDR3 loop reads CASSLQGLAEPTDTQYF. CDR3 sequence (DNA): TGTGCCAGCAGTTTACAGGGACTAGCGGAACCCACAGATACGCAGTATTTT.

The CDR3 protein is CASSPGTGLLGNSPLHF. The CDR3 DNA reads TGTGCCAGCAGTCCCGGGACAGGGCTATTAGGGAATTCACCCCTCCACTTT. The chain combines TRBV27 with TRBJ1-6; 9 positions agree with TRBD1. The CDR3 consists of 17 residues. Per the germline V gene, CDR1 is MNHEY and CDR2 is SMNVEV (reference sequence). V lost 5 bases, J lost 7 bases, and 12 bases stayed unmatched.

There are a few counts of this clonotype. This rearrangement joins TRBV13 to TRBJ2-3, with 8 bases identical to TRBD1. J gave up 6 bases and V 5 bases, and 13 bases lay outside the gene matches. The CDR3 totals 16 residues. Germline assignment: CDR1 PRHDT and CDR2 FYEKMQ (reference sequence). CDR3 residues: CASSPTWDRRSDTQYF. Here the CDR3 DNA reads TGTGCCAGCAGCCCAACCTGGGACAGGAGATCCGATACGCAGTATTTT.

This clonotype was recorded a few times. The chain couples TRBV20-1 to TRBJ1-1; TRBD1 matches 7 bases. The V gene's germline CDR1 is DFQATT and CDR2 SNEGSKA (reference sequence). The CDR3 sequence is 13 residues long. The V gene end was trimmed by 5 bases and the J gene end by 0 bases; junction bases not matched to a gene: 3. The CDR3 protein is CSAHRGLNTEAFF. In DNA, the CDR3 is TGCAGTGCTCACAGGGGATTGAACACTGAAGCTTTCTTT.

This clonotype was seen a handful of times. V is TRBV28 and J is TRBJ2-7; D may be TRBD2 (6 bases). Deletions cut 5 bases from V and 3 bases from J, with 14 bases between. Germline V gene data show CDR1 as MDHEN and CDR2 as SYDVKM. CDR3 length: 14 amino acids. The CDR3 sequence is CASSPGGGLYEQYF. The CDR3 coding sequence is TGTGCCAGCAGTCCCGGGGGAGGCCTCTACGAGCAGTACTTC.

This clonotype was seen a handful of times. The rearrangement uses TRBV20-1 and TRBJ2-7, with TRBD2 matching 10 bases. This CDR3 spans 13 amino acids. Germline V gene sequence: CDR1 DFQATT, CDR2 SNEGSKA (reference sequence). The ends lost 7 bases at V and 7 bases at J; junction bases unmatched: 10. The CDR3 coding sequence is TGCAGTGGGGCTAGCGGGAGTCCGAGAGAGCAGTACTTC. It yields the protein CSGASGSPREQYF.

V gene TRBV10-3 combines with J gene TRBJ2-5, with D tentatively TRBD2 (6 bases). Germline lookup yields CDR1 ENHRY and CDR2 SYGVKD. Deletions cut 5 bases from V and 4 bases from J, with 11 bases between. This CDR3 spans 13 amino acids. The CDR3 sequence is CAISRDSGETQYF. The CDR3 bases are TGTGCCATCAGTAGGGACTCTGGAGAGACCCAGTACTTC.

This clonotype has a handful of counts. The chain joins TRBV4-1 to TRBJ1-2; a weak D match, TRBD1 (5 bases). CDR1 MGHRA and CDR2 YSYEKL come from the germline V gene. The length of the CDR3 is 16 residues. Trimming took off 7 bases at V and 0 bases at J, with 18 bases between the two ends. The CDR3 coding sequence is TGCGCCAGCACCCGGTGGGGGGGAAATCCTAACTATGGCTACACCTTC. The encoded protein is CASTRWGGNPNYGYTF.

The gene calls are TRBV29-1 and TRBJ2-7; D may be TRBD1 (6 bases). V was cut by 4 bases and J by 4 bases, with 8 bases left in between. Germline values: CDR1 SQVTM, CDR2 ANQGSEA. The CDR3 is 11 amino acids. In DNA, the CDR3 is TGCAGCGTTGCCAGGGGATACGAGCAGTACTTC. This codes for CSVARGYEQYF.

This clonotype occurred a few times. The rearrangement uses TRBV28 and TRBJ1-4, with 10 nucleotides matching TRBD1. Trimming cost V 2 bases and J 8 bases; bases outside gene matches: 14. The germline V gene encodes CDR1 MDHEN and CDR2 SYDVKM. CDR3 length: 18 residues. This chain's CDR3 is CASSLRTGGSPTREKLFF. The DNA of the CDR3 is TGTGCCAGCAGTTTAAGGACAGGGGGATCTCCGACACGGGAAAAACTGTTTTTT. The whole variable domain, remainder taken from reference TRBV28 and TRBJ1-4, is DVKVTQSSRYLVKRTGEKVFLECVQDMDHENMFWYRQDPGLGLRLIYFSYDVKMKEKGDIPEGYSVSREKKERFSLILESASTNQTSMYLCASSLRTGGSPTREKLFFGSGTQLSVL.

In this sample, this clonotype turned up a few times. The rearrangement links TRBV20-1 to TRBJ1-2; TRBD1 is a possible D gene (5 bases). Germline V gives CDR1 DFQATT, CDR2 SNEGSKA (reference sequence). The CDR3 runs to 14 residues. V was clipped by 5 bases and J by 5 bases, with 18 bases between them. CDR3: CSAAETTDGYGYTF. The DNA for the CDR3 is TGCAGTGCTGCAGAAACGACAGACGGATATGGCTACACCTTC.

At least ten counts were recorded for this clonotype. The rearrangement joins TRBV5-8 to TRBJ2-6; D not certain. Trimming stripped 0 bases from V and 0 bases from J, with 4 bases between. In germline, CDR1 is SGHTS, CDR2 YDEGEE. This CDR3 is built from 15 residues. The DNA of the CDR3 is TGTGCCAGCAGCTTGGTGGGCTCTGGGGCCAACGTCCTGACTTTC. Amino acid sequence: CASSLVGSGANVLTF.

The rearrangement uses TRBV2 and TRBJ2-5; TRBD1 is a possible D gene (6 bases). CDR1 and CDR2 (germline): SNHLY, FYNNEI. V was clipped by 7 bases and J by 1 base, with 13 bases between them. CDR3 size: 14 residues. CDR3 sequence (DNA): TGTGCCAGCAAATTGACAGGACCCCAAGAGACCCAGTACTTC. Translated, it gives CASKLTGPQETQYF.

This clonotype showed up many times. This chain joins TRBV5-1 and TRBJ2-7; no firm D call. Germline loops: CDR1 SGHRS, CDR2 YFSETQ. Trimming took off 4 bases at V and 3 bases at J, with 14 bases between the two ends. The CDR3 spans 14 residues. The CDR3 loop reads CASSPRSPGYEQYF. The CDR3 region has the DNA TGCGCCAGCAGCCCCCGTTCCCCCGGCTACGAGCAGTACTTC. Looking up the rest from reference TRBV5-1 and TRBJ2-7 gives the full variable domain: KAGVTQTPRYLIKTRGQQVTLSCSPISGHRSVSWYQQTPGQGLQFLFEYFSETQRNKGNFPGRFSGRQFSNSRSEMNVSTLELGDSALYLCASSPRSPGYEQYFGPGTRLTVT.

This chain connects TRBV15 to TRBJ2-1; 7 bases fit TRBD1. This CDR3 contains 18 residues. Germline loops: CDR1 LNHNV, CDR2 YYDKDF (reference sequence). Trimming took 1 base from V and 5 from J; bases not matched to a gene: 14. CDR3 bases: TGTGCCACCAGCAGAGTAGGAATCGACAGGGTTCCCCACAATGAGCAGTTCTTC. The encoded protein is CATSRVGIDRVPHNEQFF.

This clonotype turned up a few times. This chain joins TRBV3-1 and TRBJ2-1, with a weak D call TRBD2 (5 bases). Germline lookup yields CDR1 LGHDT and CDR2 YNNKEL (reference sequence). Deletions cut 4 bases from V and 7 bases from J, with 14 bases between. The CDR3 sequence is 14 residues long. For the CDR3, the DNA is TGTGCCAGCAGCCCCTCCCCGGGAAGGAATGAGCAGTTCTTC. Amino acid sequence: CASSPSPGRNEQFF.

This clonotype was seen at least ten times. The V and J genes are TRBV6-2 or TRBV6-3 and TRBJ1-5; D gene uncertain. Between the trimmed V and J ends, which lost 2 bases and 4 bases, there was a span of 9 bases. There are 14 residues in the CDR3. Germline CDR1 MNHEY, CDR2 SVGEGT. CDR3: CASSYLRTNQPQHF. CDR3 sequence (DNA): TGTGCCAGCAGTTACCTTCGAACAAATCAGCCCCAGCATTTT.

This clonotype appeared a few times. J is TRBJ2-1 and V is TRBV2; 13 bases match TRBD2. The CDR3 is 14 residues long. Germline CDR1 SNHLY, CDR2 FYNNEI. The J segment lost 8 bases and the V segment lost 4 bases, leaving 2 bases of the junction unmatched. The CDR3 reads CASSGTSGSYEQFF. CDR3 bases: TGTGCCAGCAGTGGGACTAGCGGGAGCTATGAGCAGTTCTTC.

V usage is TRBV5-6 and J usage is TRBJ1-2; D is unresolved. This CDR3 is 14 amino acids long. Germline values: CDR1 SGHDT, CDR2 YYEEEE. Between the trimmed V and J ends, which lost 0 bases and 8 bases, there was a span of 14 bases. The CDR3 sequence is CASSLVSGLGGYTF. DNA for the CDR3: TGTGCCAGCAGCTTGGTCTCGGGATTGGGGGGCTACACCTTC.

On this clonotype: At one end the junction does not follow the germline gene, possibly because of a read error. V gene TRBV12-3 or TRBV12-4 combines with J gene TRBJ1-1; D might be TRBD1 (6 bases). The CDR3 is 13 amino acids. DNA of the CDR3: TGTGCCGGCAGTTTGGGGGGGCGGACTGAAGCTTTCTTT. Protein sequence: CAGSLGGRTEAFF.

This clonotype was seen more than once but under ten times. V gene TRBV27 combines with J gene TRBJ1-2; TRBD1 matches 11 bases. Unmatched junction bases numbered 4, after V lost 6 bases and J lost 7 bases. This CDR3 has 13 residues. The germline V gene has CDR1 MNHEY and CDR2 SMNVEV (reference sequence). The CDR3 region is CASRPGTGGGYTF. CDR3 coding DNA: TGTGCCAGCAGACCGGGGACAGGGGGTGGCTACACCTTC.

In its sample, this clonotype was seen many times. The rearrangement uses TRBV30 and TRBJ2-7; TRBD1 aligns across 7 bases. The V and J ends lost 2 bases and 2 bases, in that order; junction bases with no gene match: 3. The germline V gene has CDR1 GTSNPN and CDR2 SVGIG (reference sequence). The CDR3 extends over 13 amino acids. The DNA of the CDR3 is TGTGCCTGGAGTCGGGACAGAACCTACGAGCAGTACTTC. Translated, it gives CAWSRDRTYEQYF.

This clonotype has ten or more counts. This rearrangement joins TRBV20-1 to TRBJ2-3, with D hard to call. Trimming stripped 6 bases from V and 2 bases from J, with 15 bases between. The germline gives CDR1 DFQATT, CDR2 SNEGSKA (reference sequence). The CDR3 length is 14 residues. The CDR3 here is CSAIDPLPTDTQYF. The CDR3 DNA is TGCAGTGCCATAGACCCACTTCCCACAGATACGCAGTATTTT.

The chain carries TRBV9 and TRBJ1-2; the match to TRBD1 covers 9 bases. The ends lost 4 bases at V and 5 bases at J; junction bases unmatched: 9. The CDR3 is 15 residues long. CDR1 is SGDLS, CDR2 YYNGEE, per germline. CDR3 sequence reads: CASSRGGQGIYGYTF. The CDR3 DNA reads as TGTGCCAGCAGCCGGGGAGGACAGGGGATTTATGGCTACACCTTC.

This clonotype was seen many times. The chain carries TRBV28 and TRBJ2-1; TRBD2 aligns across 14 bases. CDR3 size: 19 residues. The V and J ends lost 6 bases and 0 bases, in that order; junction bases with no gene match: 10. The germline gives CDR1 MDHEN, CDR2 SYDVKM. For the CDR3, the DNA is TGTGCCAGCAGCTACCCAGGGACTAGCGGGGGATCCTCCTACAATGAGCAGTTCTTC. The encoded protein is CASSYPGTSGGSSYNEQFF.